This T cell receptor beta chain was retrieved from a study of T cell responses to AZD1222 COVID-19 vaccine. Data came from immunoSEQ multiplex PCR; TCRdb stores just in-frame clones and leaves some out. This sample carries around 220,000 clones, approximately 94% of them seen once, and the ten largest clones take over 1.5%. The germline V gene has CDR1 SGHTA and CDR2 FQGNSA. Trimming pared 1 base from V and 0 bases from J, leaving 12 bases between. The CDR3 is 16 residues long. This clone has just one count. The TCR sequence derives from an adult who received the MenACWY meningococcal vaccine as a control. Sequences were derived from peripheral blood, sampled 28 days after the second dose of the MenACWY control vaccine. The chain has TRBV7-2 and TRBJ1-2; D remains ambiguous. In DNA, the CDR3 is TGTGCCAGCAGCTTAGAAATGGGGTTACCTAACTATGGCTACACCTTC. Translating gives CASSLEMGLPNYGYTF.